This entry lists 2 T cell receptor beta chains sequenced from one sample in a study of T cell responses to AZD1222 COVID-19 vaccine (dated by TCRdb to the early 2020s). The protocol used for the library was the immunoSEQ multiplex PCR assay. TCRdb's version of the immuneACCESS table is confined to in-frame rearrangements and falls short of the full clone set. An unresolved V gene accounts for under half of the shortfall where checked; the remainder is of unknown origin. The sample table contains approximately 120,000 clones; only one count was recorded for 70% to 90% of them. 9.5% to 15% of the sample comes from the top ten. The label giving this sample's time point can be read as: baseline before first vaccination. The label giving this sample's treatment or condition can be read as: meningococcal conjugate vaccine given as trial control. The material sequenced was peripheral blood, taken on day 0 of MenACWY control vaccination. These receptors were obtained from an adult in good health.

This chain joins TRBV13 and TRBJ2-7, with D uncertain. The V and J ends lost 5 bases and 4 bases respectively, with 12 bases between them. Germline V gene lookup returns CDR1 PRHDT and CDR2 FYEKMQ (reference sequence). The CDR3 sequence is 13 residues long. The CDR3 spells CASSRKGSYEQYF. The CDR3 region has the DNA TGTGCCAGCAGCCGGAAGGGAAGTTACGAGCAGTACTTC.

The V gene is TRBV11-1, the J gene TRBJ1-6; the D is unclear. The CDR3 covers 13 residues. V lost 4 bases, J lost 7 bases, and 8 bases lay in between. Per germline, CDR1 SGHAT and CDR2 FQDESV (reference sequence). The CDR3 here is CASSSSFNSPLHF. CDR3 DNA: TGTGCCAGCAGCTCCTCTTTCAATTCACCCCTCCACTTT.